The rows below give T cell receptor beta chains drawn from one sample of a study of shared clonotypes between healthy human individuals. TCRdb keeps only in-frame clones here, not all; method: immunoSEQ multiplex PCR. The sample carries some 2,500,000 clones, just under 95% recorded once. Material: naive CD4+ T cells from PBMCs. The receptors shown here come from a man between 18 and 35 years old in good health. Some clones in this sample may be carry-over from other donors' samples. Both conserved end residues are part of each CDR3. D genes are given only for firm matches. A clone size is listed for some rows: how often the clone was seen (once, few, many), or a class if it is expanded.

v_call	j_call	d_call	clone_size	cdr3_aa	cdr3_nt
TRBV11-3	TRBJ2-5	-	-	CASSSGVGETQYF	TGTGCCAGCAGCTCGGGGGTGGGAGAGACCCAGTACTTC
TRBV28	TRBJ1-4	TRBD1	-	CASSSRGQGVEKLFF	TGTGCCAGCAGTTCCAGAGGACAGGGAGTGGAAAAACTGTTTTTT
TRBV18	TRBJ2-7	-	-	CASSPTGGYEQYF	TGTGCCAGCTCACCCACTGGTGGCTACGAGCAGTACTTC
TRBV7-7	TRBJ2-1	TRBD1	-	CASSSGDRRNNEQFF	TGTGCCAGCAGCTCCGGGGACAGGCGGAACAATGAGCAGTTCTTC
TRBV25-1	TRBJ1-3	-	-	CASSETRGAGNTIYF	TGTGCCAGCAGTGAAACAAGGGGGGCTGGAAACACCATATATTTT
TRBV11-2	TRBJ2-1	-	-	CASSLGPYNEQFF	TGTGCCAGCAGCTTAGGCCCGTACAATGAGCAGTTCTTC
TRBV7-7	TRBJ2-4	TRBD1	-	CASSSSGTANLAKNIQYF	TGTGCCAGCAGCTCGTCTGGGACAGCGAACCTAGCCAAAAACATTCAGTACTTC
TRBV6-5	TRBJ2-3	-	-	CASSYSRGGTDTQYF	TGTGCCAGCAGTTACTCACGGGGAGGCACAGATACGCAGTATTTT
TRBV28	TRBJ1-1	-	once	CGAGLGTEAFF	TGTGGGGCCGGGTTAGGTACTGAAGCTTTCTTT
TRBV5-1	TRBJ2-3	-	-	CASSLIGILDTDTQYF	TGCGCCAGCAGCTTGATCGGGATCTTGGACACAGATACGCAGTATTTT
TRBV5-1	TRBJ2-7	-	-	CASSSGTPRGPQYF	TGCGCCAGCAGCTCGGGGACACCGAGGGGACCGCAGTACTTC
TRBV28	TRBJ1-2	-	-	CASSTIHGNYGYTF	TGTGCCAGCAGTACAATCCACGGAAACTATGGCTACACCTTC
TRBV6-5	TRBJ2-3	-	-	CASSGVGPDTQYF	TGTGCCAGCTCAGGGGTTGGTCCAGATACGCAGTATTTT
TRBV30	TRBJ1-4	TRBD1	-	CAWSIVGQGGEKLFF	TGTGCCTGGAGTATCGTAGGACAGGGCGGTGAAAAACTGTTTTTT
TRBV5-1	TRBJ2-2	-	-	CASSPGTPNTGELFF	TGCGCCAGCAGCCCCGGGACTCCGAACACCGGGGAGCTGTTTTTT
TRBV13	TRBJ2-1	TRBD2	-	CASSRLAGGQDEQFF	TGTGCCAGCAGCCGACTAGCGGGAGGCCAGGATGAGCAGTTCTTC
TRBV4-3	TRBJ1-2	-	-	CASSQDSRYFPFYGYTF	TGCGCCAGCAGCCAAGATTCACGATACTTCCCTTTCTATGGCTACACCTTC
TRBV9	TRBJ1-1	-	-	CASSTRTSNTEAFF	TGTGCCAGCAGCACCCGGACATCTAACACTGAAGCTTTCTTT
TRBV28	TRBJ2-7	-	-	CASSLYRQMIHEQYF	TGTGCCAGCAGTTTATACCGGCAAATGATCCACGAGCAGTACTTC
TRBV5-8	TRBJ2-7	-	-	CASTYDRTAGQYF	TGTGCCAGCACCTACGACCGGACCGCGGGGCAGTACTTC
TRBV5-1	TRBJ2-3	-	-	CASSLSSTDTQYF	TGCGCCAGCAGCTTGTCTAGCACAGATACGCAGTATTTT
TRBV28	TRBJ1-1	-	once	CASSKTAHTEAFF	TGTGCCAGCAGTAAGACAGCTCACACTGAAGCTTTCTTT
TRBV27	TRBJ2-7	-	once	CASSPEWGSSYEQYF	TGTGCCAGCAGTCCTGAGTGGGGGAGCTCCTACGAGCAGTACTTC
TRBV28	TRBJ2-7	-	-	CASSKDREGEQYF	TGTGCCAGCAGTAAGGACAGGGAGGGCGAGCAGTACTTC
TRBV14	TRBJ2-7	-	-	CASSQVSGREQYF	TGTGCCAGCAGCCAGGTATCAGGGAGGGAGCAGTACTTC
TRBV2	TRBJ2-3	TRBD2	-	CARRAGQGDTQYF	TGTGCCAGGCGAGCGGGGCAGGGTGATACGCAGTATTTT
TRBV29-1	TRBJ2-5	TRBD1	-	CSVSPGQGAWQYF	TGCAGCGTATCACCGGGACAGGGGGCGTGGCAGTACTTC